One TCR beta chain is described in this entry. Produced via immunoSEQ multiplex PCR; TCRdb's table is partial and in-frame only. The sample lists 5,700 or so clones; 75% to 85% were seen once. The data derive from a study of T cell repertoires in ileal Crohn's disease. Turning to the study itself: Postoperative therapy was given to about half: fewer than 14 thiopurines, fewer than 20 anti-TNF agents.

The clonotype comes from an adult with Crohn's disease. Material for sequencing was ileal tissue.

This chain's CDR3 is CASRLQGPNYGYTF. CDR3 DNA sequence: TGTGCCAGCAGGCTACAGGGACCCAACTATGGCTACACCTTC. V and J are TRBV28 and TRBJ1-2; perhaps TRBD1 as D (6 bases). V was pared by 6 bases and J by 2 bases, with 13 bases between. CDR1 and CDR2 (germline): MDHEN, SYDVKM. The CDR3 loop spans 14 amino acids.